This T cell receptor beta chain was captured by sequencing in a study of regulatory T cells in long-lasting Graves disease. Study observations and caveats: Persistent disease samples used TRBV28, TRBJ1-2 and TRBJ2-5 preferentially.

Sequencing libraries for TCR beta were prepared with iRepertoire HTBI primers and Arm-PCR of CDR3 regions. Each CDR3 protein is one row after TCRdb ran MiXCR on the multiplex PCR reads. The top ten clones hold about 10% of a sample with 440,000 or so distinct CDR3 sequences, roughly 17% of them seen once. The sample's time point: newly diagnosed GD, antithyroid drugs for less than 3 months. PBMC RNA was the source of the TCR library. Germline assignment: CDR1 MGHDK and CDR2 SYGVNS. CDR3 size: 14 residues. The V and J ends lost 1 base and 3 bases respectively, with 10 bases between them. This clonotype was seen a handful of times. Its antigen is still unknown. In addition, the sample was reused for a study of T cells in Graves' hyperthyroidism and ophthalmopathy. Per that study: The model forecast ophthalmopathy, anticipating it by a median about six months before onset.

The material was peripheral blood mononuclear cells (PBMCs), obtained at new diagnosis, from a patient treated with antithyroid drugs. The receptor's source is a woman aged 30 to 39 with Graves disease. The gene calls are TRBV25-1 and TRBJ2-7, with D tentatively TRBD2 (6 bases). The CDR3 sequence: CASSEWAGSYEQYF. The CDR3 coding sequence is TGTGCCAGCAGTGAATGGGCCGGGAGCTACGAGCAGTACTTC.